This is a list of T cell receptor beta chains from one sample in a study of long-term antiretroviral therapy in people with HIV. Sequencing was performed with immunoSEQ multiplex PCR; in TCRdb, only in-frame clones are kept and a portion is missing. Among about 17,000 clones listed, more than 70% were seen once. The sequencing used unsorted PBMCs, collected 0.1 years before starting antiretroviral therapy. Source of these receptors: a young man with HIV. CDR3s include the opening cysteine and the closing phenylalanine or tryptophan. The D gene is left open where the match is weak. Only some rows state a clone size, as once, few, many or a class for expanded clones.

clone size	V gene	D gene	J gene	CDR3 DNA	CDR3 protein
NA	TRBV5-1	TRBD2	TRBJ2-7	TGCGCCACCCGACCCTCGGGACTAGCGGGGGCCGCCGAGCAGTACTTC	CATRPSGLAGAAEQYF
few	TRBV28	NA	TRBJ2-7	TGTGCCAGCAGTTTATCTCAGGGGCTCGAGCAGTACTTC	CASSLSQGLEQYF
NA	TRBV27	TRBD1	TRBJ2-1	TGTGCCAGCAGTTTATCCGGGACAGGGGGGGTCGAGCAGTTCTTC	CASSLSGTGGVEQFF
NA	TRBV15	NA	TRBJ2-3	TGTGCCACCAGCAATTCTTTTTTGGATACGCAGTATTTT	CATSNSFLDTQYF
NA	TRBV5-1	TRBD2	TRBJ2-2	TGCGCCAGCAGCTTGGTGGCCCGACTAGCCACCGGGGAGCTGTTTTTT	CASSLVARLATGELFF
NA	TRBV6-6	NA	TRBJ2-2	TGTGCCAGCAGTTATACGAACACCGGGGAGCTGTTTTTT	CASSYTNTGELFF
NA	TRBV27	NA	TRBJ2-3	TGTGCCAGCAGTTTACTAGGGGATACGCAGTATTTT	CASSLLGDTQYF
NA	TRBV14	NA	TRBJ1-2	TGTGCCAGCAGCCAAGCCCCGGTCGTGAGCTATGGCTACACCTTC	CASSQAPVVSYGYTF
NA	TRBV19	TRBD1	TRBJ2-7	TGTGCCAGTAGCGCGGGACAGGGTCGGTCCGAGCAGTACTTC	CASSAGQGRSEQYF
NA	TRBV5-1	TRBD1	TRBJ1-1	TGCGCCAGCAGTGTAGGGGACAGGGCGGTAAAAGCTTTCTTT	CASSVGDRAVKAFF
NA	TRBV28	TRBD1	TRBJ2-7	TGTGCCAGCAGTTTGTTATCGGGACAGATCTACGAGCAGTACTTC	CASSLLSGQIYEQYF
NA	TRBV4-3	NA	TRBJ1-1	TGCGCCAGCAGCCAAGATAGCCGGGGGCGCGGGACTGAAGCTTTCTTT	CASSQDSRGRGTEAFF
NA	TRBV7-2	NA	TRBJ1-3	TGTGCCAGTGCAGGGGCCTCCTCTGGAAACACCATATATTTT	CASAGASSGNTIYF
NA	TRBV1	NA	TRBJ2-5	TGCACCAGCAGCCAAGAACAGGGCCGAGGAGAGACCCAGTACTTC	CTSSQEQGRGETQYF
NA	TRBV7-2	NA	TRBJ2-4	TGTGCCAGCAGCTTAGGCGGCGTTCAGTACTTC	CASSLGGVQYF
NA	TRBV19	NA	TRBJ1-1	TGTGCCAGTAGTGACGACATCTCAGTATACACTGAAGCTTTCTTT	CASSDDISVYTEAFF
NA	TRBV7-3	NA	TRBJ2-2	TGTGCCAGCAGCTTAGGGGGATCAACCGGGGAGCTGTTTTTT	CASSLGGSTGELFF
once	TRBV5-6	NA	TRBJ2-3	TGTGCCAGCAGCTTGGGGCGGTTTAGCACAGATACGCAGTATTTT	CASSLGRFSTDTQYF
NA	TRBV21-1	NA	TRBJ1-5	TGTGCCAGCATCCCAGATGAGAGGCCCTGCAATCAGCCCCAGCATTTT	CASIPDERPCNQPQHF
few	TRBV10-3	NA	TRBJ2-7	TGTGCCATCAGTGACCCTACAGGAGCCTACGAGCAGTACTTC	CAISDPTGAYEQYF
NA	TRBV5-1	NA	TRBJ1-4	TGCGCCAGCAGCTCGGCTCAAGGGAATGAAAAACTGTTTTTT	CASSSAQGNEKLFF
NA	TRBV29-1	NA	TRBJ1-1	TGCAGCGTTGTAGACGGGGAGAACACTGAAGCTTTCTTT	CSVVDGENTEAFF
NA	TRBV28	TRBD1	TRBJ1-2	TGTGCCAGCAGTTTTGGGCAGGGGGCATTGGGCTACACCTTC	CASSFGQGALGYTF
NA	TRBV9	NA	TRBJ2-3	TGTGCCAGCAGCCCCCCAAGTATCCAAGATACGCAGTATTTT	CASSPPSIQDTQYF
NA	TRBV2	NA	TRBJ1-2	TGTGCCAGCTTCCCAAGTGCTACCTATTCCGCCTATGGCTACACCTTC	CASFPSATYSAYGYTF
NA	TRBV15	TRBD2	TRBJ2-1	TGTGCCACCAGCAGCTCCGGGGTCTGGCCTAGCGGGAGTCCCAACTCCTACAATGAGCAGTTCTTC	CATSSSGVWPSGSPNSYNEQFF
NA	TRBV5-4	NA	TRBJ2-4	TGTGCCAGCAGCTTGGCCACTGACAATTTTGGGTTACTAGCCAAAAACATTCAGTACTTC	CASSLATDNFGLLAKNIQYF
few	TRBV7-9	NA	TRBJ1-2	TGTGCCAGCACCCTTCCCGGGGGTCCTAACTATGGCTACACCTTC	CASTLPGGPNYGYTF
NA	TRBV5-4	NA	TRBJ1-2	TGTGCCAGCAGCTTGGAGGCCAGCTCAGGCGTCTATGGCTACACCTTC	CASSLEASSGVYGYTF
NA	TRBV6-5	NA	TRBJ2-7	TGTGCCAGCAGTTACTCGAGCTACTACGAGCAGTACTTC	CASSYSSYYEQYF
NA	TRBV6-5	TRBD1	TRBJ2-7	TGTGCCACCATGACAGGGGCAAACGAGCAGTACTTC	CATMTGANEQYF
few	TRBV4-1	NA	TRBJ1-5	TGCGCCAGCAGCCACGACCCAGGGGGCAATCAGCCCCAGCATTTT	CASSHDPGGNQPQHF
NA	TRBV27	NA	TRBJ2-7	TGTGCCAGCAGTCTTCGCTTAAAGGGCGAGCAGTACTTC	CASSLRLKGEQYF
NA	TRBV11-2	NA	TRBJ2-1	TGTGCCAGCAGCTTAGATTCTTGGATTTACAATGAGCAGTTCTTC	CASSLDSWIYNEQFF
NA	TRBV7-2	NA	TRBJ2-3	TGTGCCAGCACGAGCACAGATACGCAGTATTTT	CASTSTDTQYF
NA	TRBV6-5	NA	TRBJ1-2	TGTGCCAGCAGTTACGGGGGGTTTCCCTATGGCTACACCTTC	CASSYGGFPYGYTF
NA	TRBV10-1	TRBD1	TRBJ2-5	TGCGCCAGCAGTGAGGCGATCCGGGACAGGGAAATCTGGGAGACCCAGTACTTC	CASSEAIRDREIWETQYF
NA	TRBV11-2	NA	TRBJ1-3	TGTGCCAGCAGCTATGCCTTGGTGAGCTCTGGAAACACCATATATTTT	CASSYALVSSGNTIYF
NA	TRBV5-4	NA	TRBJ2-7	TGTGCCAGCAGCTTGCAGAGGGGTAGCTCCTACGAGCAGTACTTC	CASSLQRGSSYEQYF
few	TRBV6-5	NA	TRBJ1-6	TGTGCCAGCAGTACGAGAGGACCCCTCCACTTT	CASSTRGPLHF
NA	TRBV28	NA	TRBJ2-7	TGTGCCAGCAGTACAGGACTGACCCCCTACGAGCAGTACTTC	CASSTGLTPYEQYF
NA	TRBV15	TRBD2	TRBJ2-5	TGTGCCACCTCGGGGGGGCCCCAAGAGACCCAGTACTTC	CATSGGPQETQYF
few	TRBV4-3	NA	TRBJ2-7	TGCGCCAGCAGCCAAGATGGCACAGGGACCTCCTACGAGCAGTACTTC	CASSQDGTGTSYEQYF
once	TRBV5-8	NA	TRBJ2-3	TGTGCCAGCAGCTTGTCGTATTTT	CASSLSYF
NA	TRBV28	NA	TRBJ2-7	TGTGCCAGCAGTTTATCGATCCCCGCCAAGATCTACGAGCAGTACTTC	CASSLSIPAKIYEQYF
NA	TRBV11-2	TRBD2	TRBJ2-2	TGTGCTGCACCTAGCGGGAGGGCTTTGAACACCGGGGAGCTGTTTTTT	CAAPSGRALNTGELFF
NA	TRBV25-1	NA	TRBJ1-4	TGTGCCAGCAGTGACTCCCCGAGGGAAAAACTGTTTTTT	CASSDSPREKLFF
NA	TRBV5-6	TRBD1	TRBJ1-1	TGTGCCAGCAGCCGCGACCCGACAGGGATCTTCACTGAAGCTTTCTTT	CASSRDPTGIFTEAFF
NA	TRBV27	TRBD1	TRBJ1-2	TGTGCCAGCAGTTCTACCACACAGGGGGACTATGGCTACACCTTC	CASSSTTQGDYGYTF
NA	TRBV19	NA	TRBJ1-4	TGTGCCAGCAAGACAGGAGAGACTAATGAAAAACTGTTTTTT	CASKTGETNEKLFF